This T cell receptor beta chain was documented in a study of blood T cell repertoires in COVID-19. At the level of the study: Samples representing acute and convalescent COVID-19 were sourced from the United States, Italy and Spain. Sources were T cells, B-cell-depleted T cells, or PBMCs; the material itself was cDNA or gDNA.

This clone was counted a few times. Between the trimmed V and J ends, which lost 3 bases and 10 bases, there was a span of 12 bases. The CDR3 is made up of 12 amino acids. Per the germline V gene, CDR1 is KGHSH and CDR2 is LQKENI. As processed by the authors: Estimation of nucleated cell counts relied on the amplification of reference gene primers. Libraries were prepared by immunoSEQ multiplex PCR; TCRdb keeps only in-frame clonotypes and omits some of them. D and trimming were read from the DNA, whereas the V and J calls and clone size are those reported in that table. Of more than 40,000 clones listed, 88% are singletons.

The specimen sequenced was peripheral blood. J is TRBJ1-1 and V is TRBV18; a possible D gene is TRBD1 (5 bases). The origin of this receptor is a man in his forties or fifties with active COVID-19. The CDR3 DNA is TGTGCCAGCTCACCCAAGGTCGGGGGAGCTTTCTTT. Encoded protein: CASSPKVGGAFF.